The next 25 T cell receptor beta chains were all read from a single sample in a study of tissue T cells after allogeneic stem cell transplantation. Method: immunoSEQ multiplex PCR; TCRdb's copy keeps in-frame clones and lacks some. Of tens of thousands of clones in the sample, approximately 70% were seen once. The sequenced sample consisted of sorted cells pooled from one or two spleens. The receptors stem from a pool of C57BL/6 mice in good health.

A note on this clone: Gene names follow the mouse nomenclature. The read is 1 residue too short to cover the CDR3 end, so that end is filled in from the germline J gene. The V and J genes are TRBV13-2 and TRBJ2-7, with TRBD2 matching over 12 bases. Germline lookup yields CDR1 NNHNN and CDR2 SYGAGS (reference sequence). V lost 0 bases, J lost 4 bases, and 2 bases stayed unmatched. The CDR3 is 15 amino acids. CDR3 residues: CASGDAGLGGYEQYF. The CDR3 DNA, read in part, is TGTGCCAGCGGTGATGCGGGACTGGGGGGTTATGAACAGTAC.

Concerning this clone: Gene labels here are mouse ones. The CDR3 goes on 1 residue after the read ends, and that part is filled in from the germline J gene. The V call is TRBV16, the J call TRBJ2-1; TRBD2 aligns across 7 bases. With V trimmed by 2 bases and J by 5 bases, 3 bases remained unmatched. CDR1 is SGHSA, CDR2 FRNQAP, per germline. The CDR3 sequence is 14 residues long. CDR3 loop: CASSLLGGDAEQFF. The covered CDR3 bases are TGTGCAAGCAGCTTATTGGGGGGAGATGCTGAGCAGTTC.

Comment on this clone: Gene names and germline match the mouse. The sequenced CDR3 bases are TGTGCCAGCACCCATTCTGGAAATACGCTCTAT. Amino acids: CASTHSGNTLY. The full-length CDR3 reads as CASTHSGNTLYF. The chain recombines TRBV13-1 with TRBJ1-3; no clear D gene. The read terminates 1 residue ahead of where the CDR3 ends, so the germline J gene completes it. V gave up 6 bases and J gave up 0 bases, with 4 bases separating them. The CDR3 length is 12 residues. Germline CDR1 reads NSHNY; CDR2 reads SYGAGN.

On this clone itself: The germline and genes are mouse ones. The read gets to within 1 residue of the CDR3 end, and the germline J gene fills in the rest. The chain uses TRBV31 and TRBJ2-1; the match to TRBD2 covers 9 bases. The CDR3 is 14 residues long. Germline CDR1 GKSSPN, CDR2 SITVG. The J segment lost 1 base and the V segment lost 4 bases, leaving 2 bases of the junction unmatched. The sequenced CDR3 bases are TGTGCCTGGACTCTGGGGGGGAACTATGCTGAGCAGTTC. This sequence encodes CAWTLGGNYAEQF. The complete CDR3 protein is CAWTLGGNYAEQFF.

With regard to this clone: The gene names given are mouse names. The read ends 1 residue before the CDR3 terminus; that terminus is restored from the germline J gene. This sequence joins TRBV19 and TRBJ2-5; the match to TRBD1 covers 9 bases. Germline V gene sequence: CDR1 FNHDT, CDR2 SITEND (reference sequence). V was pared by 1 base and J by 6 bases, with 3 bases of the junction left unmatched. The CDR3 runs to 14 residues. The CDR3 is CASSINRGRDTQYF. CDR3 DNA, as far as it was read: TGTGCCAGCAGTATAAACAGGGGGCGGGACACCCAGTAC.

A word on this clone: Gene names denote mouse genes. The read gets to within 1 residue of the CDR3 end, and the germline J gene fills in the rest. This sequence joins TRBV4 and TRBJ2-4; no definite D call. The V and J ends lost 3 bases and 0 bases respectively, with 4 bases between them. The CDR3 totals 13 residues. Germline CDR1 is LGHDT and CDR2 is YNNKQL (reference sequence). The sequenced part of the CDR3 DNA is TGTGCCAGCAGCTACAGTAGTCAAAACACCTTGTAC. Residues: CASSYSSQNTLY. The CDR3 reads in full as CASSYSSQNTLYF.

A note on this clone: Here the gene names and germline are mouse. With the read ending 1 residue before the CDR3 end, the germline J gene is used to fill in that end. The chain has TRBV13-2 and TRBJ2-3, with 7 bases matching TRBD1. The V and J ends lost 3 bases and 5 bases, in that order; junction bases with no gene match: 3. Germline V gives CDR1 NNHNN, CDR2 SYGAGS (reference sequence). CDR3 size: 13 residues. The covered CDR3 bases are TGTGCCAGCGGTGGACAGGGAGGAGAAACGCTGTAT. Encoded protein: CASGGQGGETLY. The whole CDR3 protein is CASGGQGGETLYF.

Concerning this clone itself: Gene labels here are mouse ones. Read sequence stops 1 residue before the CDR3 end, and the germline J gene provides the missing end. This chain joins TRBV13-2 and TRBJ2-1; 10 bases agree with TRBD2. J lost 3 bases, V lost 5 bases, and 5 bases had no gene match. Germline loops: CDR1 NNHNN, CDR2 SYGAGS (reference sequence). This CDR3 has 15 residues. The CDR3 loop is CASGLRDWGYAEQFF. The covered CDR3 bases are TGTGCCAGCGGGCTCCGGGACTGGGGCTATGCTGAGCAGTTC.

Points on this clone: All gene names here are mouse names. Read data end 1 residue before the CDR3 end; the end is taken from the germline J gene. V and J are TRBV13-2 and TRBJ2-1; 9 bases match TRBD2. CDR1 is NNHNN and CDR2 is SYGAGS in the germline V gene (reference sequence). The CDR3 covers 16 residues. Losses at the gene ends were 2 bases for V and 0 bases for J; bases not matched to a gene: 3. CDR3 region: CASGERDWDNYAEQFF. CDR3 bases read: TGTGCCAGCGGTGAAAGGGACTGGGATAACTATGCTGAGCAGTTC.

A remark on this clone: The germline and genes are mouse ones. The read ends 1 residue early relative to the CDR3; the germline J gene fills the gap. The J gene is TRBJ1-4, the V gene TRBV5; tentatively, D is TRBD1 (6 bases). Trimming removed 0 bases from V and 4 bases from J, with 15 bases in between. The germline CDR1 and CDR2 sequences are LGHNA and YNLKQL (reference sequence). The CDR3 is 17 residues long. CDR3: CASSQDGGARGNERLFF. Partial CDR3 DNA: TGTGCCAGCAGCCAAGATGGGGGGGCGCGAGGCAACGAAAGATTATTT.

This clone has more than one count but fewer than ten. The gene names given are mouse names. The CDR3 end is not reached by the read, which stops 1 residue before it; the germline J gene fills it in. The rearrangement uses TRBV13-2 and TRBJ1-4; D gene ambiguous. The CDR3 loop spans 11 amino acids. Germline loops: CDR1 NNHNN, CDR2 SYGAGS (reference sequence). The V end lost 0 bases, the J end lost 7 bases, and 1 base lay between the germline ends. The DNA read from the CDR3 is TGTGCCAGCGGTGATGCCGAAAGATTATTT. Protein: CASGDAERLF. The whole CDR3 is CASGDAERLFF.

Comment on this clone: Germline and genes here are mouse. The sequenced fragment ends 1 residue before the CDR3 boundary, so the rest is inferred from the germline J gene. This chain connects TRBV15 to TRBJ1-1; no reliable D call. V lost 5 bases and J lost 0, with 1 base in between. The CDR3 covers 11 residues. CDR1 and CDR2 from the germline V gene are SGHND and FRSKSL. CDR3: CASSKNTEVFF. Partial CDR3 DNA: TGTGCCAGCAGTAAGAACACAGAAGTCTTC.

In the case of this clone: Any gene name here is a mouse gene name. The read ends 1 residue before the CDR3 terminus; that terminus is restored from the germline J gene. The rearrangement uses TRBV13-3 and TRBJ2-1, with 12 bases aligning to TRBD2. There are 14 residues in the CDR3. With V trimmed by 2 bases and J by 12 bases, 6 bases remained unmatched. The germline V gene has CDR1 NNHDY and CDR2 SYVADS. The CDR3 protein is CASSDRLGGRGQFF. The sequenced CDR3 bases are TGTGCCAGCAGTGACAGACTGGGGGGGCGCGGGCAGTTC.

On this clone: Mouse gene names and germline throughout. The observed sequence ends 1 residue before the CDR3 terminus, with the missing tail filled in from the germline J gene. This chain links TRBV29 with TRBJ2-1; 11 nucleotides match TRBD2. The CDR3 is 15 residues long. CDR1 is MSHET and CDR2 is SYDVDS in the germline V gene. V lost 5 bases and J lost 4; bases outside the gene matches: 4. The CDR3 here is CASSPGTGGYAEQFF. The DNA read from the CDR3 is TGTGCTAGCAGTCCCGGGACTGGGGGTTATGCTGAGCAGTTC.

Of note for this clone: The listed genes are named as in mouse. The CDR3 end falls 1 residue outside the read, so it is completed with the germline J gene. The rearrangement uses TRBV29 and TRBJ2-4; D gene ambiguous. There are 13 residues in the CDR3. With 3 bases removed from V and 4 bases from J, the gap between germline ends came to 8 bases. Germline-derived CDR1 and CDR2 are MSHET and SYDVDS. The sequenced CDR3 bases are TGTGCTAGCAGTTTGGGCAAAAAAAACACCTTGTAC. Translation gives CASSLGKKNTLY. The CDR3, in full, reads CASSLGKKNTLYF.

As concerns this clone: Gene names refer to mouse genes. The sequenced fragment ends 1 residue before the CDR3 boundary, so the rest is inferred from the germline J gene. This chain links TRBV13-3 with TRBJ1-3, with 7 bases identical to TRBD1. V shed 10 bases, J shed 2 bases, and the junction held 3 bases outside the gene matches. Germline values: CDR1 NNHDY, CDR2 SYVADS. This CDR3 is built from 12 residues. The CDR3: CAGGQPGNTLYF. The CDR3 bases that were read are TGTGCCGGGGGACAGCCTGGAAATACGCTCTAT.

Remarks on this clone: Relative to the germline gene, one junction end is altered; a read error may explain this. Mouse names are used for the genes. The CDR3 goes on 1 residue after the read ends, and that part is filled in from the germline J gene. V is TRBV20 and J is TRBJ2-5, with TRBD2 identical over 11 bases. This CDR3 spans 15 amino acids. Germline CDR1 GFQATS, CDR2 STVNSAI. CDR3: CGAGDWGINQDTQYF. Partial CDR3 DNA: TGTGGTGCTGGGGACTGGGGGATTAACCAAGACACCCAGTAC.

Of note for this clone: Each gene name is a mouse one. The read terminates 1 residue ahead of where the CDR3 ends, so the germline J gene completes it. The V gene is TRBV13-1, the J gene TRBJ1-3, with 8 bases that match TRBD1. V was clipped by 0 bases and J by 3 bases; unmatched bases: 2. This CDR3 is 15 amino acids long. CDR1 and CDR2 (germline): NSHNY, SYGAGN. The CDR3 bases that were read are TGTGCCAGCAGTGATGCTGACAGGGGTGGAAATACGCTCTAT. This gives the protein CASSDADRGGNTLY. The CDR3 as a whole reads CASSDADRGGNTLYF.

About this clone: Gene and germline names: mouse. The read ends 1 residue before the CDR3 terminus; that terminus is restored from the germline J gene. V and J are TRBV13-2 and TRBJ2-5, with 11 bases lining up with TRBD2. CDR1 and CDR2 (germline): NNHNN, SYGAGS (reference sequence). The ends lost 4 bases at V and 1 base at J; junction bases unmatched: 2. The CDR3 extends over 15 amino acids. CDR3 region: CASGSGLGDQDTQYF. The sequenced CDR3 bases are TGTGCCAGCGGTTCGGGACTGGGGGACCAAGACACCCAGTAC.

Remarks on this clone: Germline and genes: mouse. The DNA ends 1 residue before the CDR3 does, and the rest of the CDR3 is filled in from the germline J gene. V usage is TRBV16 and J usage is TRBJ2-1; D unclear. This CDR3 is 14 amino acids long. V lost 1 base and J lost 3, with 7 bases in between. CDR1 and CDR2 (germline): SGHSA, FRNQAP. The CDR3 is CASSLAGGYAEQFF. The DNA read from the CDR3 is TGTGCAAGCAGCTTAGCGGGAGGCTATGCTGAGCAGTTC.

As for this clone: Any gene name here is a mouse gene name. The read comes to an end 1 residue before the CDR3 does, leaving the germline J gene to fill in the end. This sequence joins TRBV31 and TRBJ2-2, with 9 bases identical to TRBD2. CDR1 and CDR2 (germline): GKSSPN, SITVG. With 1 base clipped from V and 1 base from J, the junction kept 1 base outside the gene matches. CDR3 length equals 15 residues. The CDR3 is CAWSQTGGNTGQLYF. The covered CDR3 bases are TGTGCCTGGAGTCAGACTGGGGGAAACACCGGGCAGCTCTAC.

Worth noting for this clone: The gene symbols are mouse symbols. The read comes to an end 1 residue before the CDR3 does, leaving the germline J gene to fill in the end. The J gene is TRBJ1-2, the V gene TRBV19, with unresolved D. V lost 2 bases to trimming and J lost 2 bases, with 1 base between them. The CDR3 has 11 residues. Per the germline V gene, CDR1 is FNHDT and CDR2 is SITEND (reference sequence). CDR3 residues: CASSINSDYTF. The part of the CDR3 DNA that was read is TGTGCCAGCAGTATCAACTCCGACTACACC.

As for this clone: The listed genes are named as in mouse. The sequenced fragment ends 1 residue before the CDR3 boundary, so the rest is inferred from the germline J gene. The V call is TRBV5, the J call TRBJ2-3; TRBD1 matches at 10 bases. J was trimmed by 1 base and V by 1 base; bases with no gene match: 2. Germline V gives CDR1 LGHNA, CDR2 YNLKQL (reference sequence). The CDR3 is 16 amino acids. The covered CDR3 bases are TGTGCCAGCAGCCAAGTCGGGACAGGGGGTGCAGAAACGCTGTAT. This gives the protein CASSQVGTGGAETLY. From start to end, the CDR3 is CASSQVGTGGAETLYF.

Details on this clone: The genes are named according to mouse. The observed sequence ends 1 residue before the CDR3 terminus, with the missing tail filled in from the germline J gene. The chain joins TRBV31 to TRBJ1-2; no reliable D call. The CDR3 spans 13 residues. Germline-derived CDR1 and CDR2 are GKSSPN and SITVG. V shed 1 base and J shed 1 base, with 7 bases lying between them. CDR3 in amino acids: CAWSRQKNSDYTF. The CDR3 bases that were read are TGTGCCTGGAGTCGACAAAAAAACTCCGACTACACC.

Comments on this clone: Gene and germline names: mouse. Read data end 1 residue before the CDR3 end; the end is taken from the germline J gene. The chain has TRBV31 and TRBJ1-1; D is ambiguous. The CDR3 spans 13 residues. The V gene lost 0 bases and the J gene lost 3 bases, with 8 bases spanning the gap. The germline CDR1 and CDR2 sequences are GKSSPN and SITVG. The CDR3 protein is CAWSLNSYTEVFF. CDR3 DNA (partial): TGTGCCTGGAGTCTAAACAGCTACACAGAAGTCTTC.